What follows describes a single T cell receptor (beta chain). Authors' analysis steps: Reference gene primer amplification in the assay estimated nucleated cell counts. Only in-frame clones appear in the TCRdb table, and some are missing; sequencing was by immunoSEQ multiplex PCR. For V, J and clone size, that table is used; D and trimming come from the DNA. Found here are around 99,000 clones, approximately 85% of them singletons; the top ten hold about a sixth. CDR1 is SNHLY and CDR2 is FYNNEI in the germline V gene. After removal of 6 bases from V and 8 bases from J, the junction contained 9 bases not matched to a gene. CDR3 length: 14 residues. The data derive from a study of blood T cell repertoires in COVID-19. Study summary: The origin of the acute and convalescent COVID-19 samples was the United States, Italy and Spain. T cells, B-cell-depleted T cells, or PBMCs provided the cDNA or gDNA that served as material.

The chain recombines TRBV2 with TRBJ2-1; TRBD1 agrees at 8 bases. Sequences were obtained from peripheral blood. This clonotype originated in a woman of 80 years or more with active or convalescent COVID-19. DNA for the CDR3: TGTGCCAGCAGACAGGGGGTCCAAGGGGATGAGCAGTTCTTC. As protein: CASRQGVQGDEQFF.